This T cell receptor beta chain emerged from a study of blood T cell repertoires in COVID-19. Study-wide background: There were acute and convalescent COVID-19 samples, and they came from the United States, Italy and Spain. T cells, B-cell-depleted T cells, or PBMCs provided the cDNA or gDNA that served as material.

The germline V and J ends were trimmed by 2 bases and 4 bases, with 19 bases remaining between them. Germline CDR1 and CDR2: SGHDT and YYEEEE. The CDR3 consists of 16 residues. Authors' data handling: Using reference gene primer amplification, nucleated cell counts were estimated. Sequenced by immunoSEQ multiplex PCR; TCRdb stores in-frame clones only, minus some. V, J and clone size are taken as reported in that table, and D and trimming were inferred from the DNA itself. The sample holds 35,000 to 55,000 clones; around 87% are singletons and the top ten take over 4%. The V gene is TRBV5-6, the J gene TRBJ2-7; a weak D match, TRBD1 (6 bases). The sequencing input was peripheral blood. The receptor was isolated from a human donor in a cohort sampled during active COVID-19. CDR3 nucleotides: TGTGCCAGCAGCTTTCTCAGGGGCAGAGGGAGTTACGAGCAGTACTTC. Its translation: CASSFLRGRGSYEQYF.